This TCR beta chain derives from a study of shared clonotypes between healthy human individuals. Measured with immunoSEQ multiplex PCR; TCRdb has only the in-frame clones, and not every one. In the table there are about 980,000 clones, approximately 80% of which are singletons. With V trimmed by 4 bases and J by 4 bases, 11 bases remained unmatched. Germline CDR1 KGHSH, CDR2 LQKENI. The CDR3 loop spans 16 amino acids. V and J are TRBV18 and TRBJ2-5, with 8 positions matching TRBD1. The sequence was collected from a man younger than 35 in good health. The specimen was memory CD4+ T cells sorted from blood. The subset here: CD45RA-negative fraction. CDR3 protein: CASSRGTGLWGETQYF. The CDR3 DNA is TGTGCCAGCTCACGCGGGACAGGATTATGGGGAGAGACCCAGTACTTC.